The entry below describes one TCR beta chain. Its binding antigen is unknown. Per-base quality was not reported, and no clone a single base away is much larger than it. Sequencing relied on an Illumina HiSeq 2500. Quantitative 5'-RACE with molecular barcodes was used to prepare TCR beta libraries. From the authors' description of their analysis: Disease-linked TCR variants were identified with a new computational method built on a probabilistic model of VDJ rearrangement. TCRdb trimmed the raw reads at Q25, called clones with MiXCR and kept productive beta chains. Each entry merges the rows of one CDR3 protein and shows their most common DNA and genes. None of the V and J calls come from the authors' own analysis; TCRdb made them. For this sample the table gives approximately 550,000 distinct CDR3 sequences, of which about 12% were detected only once. The ten top clones hold almost 7% of the sample.

The sample originates from a study of CD8 T cells in ankylosing spondylitis (dated by TCRdb to about 2017). Regarding the complete study: The study profiled T cell receptor beta repertoires in healthy donors and ankylosing spondylitis patients to find disease-linked TCR variants. The whole study cohort included over a hundred healthy donors and around 24 ankylosing spondylitis patients. Peripheral blood samples were taken, and synovial fluid was additionally collected from ankylosing spondylitis patients.

From cysteine to phenylalanine, the CDR3 is 14 amino acids long. This entry keeps only the CDR3 DNA: 42 bases, framed from base 1. V and J are trimmed by 3 bases and 5 bases, and the gene matches miss 7 bases of the junction. For CDR1 and CDR2, the germline V gene lists SGHRS and YFSETQ. Findings and caveats that apply to the study as a whole: A TCR beta motif made up of about eight highly homologous amino acid variants appeared to be characteristic of blood from ankylosing spondylitis patients. A CD8+ phenotype was shown by the disease-linked clones, which were found at relatively low frequencies in peripheral blood. Significant enrichment of the disease-linked clones was reported in matched synovial fluid samples from ankylosing spondylitis patients. Some motif variants were previously reported in synovial fluid and blood of reactive arthritis patients, suggesting common disease-initiation mechanisms.

The TCR was taken from a male donor with ankylosing spondylitis. This chain is built from TRBV5-1 and TRBJ1-1, with 7 middle bases fitting TRBD1. Sequenced input: blood, either unsorted or a sorted T cell fraction (not recorded which). The DNA sequence reads TGCGCCAGCAGCTCACAGGGGACTGAGACTGAAGCTTTCTTT. Translated, it reads CASSSQGTETEAFF.